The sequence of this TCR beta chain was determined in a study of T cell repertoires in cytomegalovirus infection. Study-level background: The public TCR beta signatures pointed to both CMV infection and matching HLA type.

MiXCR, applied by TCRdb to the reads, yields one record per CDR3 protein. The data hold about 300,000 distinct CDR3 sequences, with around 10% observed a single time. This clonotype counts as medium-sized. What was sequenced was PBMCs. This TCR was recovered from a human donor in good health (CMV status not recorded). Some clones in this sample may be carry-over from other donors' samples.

CDR3 protein: CASLEAGATGGELFF. For the CDR3, the DNA is TGTGCCAGCCTCGAGGCAGGGGCTACGGGCGGGGAGCTGTTTTTT. This chain connects TRBV7-2 to TRBJ2-2; weak D call: TRBD1 (6 bases). Trimming took 8 bases from V and 7 from J, leaving 20 bases between them. Germline-derived CDR1 and CDR2 are SGHTA and FQGNSA. The CDR3 spans 15 residues.